The T cell receptor (beta chain) described here comes from a study of blood T cell repertoires in COVID-19. Whole-study context: Samples taken during acute and convalescent COVID-19 were collected in the United States, Italy and Spain.

Per the study methods: It was from reference gene primer amplification that nucleated cell counts were estimated. The repertoire was sequenced with immunoSEQ multiplex PCR; TCRdb's copy has only in-frame clones and lacks some. That table furnishes V, J and clone size, whereas the DNA furnished D and trimming. The repertoire has 200,000 to 300,000 clones, roughly 81% of them found once; the top ten carry roughly 4%. This clone was seen only a few times. Germline V CDR1 and CDR2: SGHAT, FQNNGV. Trimming cost V 5 bases and J 9 bases, with 14 bases left between them. This CDR3 is built from 13 residues. This chain joins TRBV11-2 and TRBJ1-5; possibly TRBD1 for D (6 bases). The specimen sequenced was peripheral blood. This TCR derives from a man aged 45-65 years with acute or convalescent COVID-19. Here the CDR3 reads CASSPGAPGPQHF. The CDR3 DNA reads TGTGCCAGCAGCCCAGGGGCCCCCGGGCCCCAGCATTTT.